One sample yielded the 14 T cell receptor beta chains listed below, sequenced in a study of human CD8 memory T cell subsets. Researchers made TCR beta libraries via UMI-labeled 5' RACE. From its re-call of the 5' RACE reads, TCRdb lists each CDR3 protein once, without DNA. Across about 10,000 distinct CDR3 sequences, the top ten clones capture 20% of the sample. TPEX denoted exhausted-like, CCR7+ PD-1+ TIGIT+ early memory CD8+ T cells. The sample taken for sequencing was CD8+ T cells from PBMCs. The receptors shown here come from a human donor in good health.

The genes are TRBV12-3 or TRBV12-4 and TRBJ1-1; the TCRdb call, TRBD1, lacks DNA for checking. This CDR3 has 15 amino acids. The chain's CDR3 is CASSVPRGPDREAFF.

The gene calls are TRBV4-1 and TRBJ1-1; the TCRdb D gene call, TRBD1, has no DNA to confirm it. The length of the CDR3 is 16 residues. Germline lookup yields CDR1 MGHRA and CDR2 YSYEKL. CDR3 residues: CASSQDRFGGNTEAFF.

CDR3 region: CASSLGLAGDGDTQYF. The chain has TRBV5-1 and TRBJ2-3; TCRdb's D call, TRBD2, is unchecked because there is no DNA. There are 16 residues in the CDR3. The germline V gene encodes CDR1 SGHRS and CDR2 YFSETQ.

V is TRBV11-2 and J is TRBJ2-7; TCRdb designates TRBD1, a call that cannot be tested without DNA. CDR3 length: 15 amino acids. The germline V gene encodes CDR1 SGHAT and CDR2 FQNNGV. The CDR3 loop reads CASTPMAGGPYEQYF.

The V gene is TRBV20-1, the J gene TRBJ2-1; TCRdb outputs TRBD2, but without DNA this stays unchecked. Germline V gene lookup returns CDR1 DFQATT and CDR2 SNEGSKA (reference sequence). This CDR3 comprises 13 residues. This chain's CDR3 is CSGVPPAVNEQFF.

The gene calls are TRBV12-3 or TRBV12-4 and TRBJ2-7; lacking DNA, the TRBD1 call made by TCRdb goes unchecked. This CDR3 has 15 amino acids. The CDR3 protein is CASSSLGQGLYEQYF.

The chain has TRBV12-3 or TRBV12-4 and TRBJ2-4; the TCRdb call, TRBD1, lacks DNA for checking. The length of the CDR3 is 17 residues. The CDR3 loop reads CASSPRGQGLAKNIQYF.

The chain links TRBV21-1 to TRBJ2-7. TRBV21-1 is termed a pseudogene. This CDR3 spans 11 amino acids. The CDR3 spells CASTARYEQYF.

V usage is TRBV29-1 and J usage is TRBJ1-1. This CDR3 comprises 14 residues. Per the germline V gene, CDR1 is SQVTM and CDR2 is ANQGSEA. CDR3 region: CSVVEVIMNTEAFF.

This clonotype ranks as medium-sized in terms of frequency. The chain carries TRBV29-1 and TRBJ1-2; the D call from TCRdb, TRBD1, cannot be confirmed without DNA. The CDR3 consists of 13 residues. The germline CDR1 and CDR2 sequences are SQVTM and ANQGSEA. CDR3 sequence: CSVEDETGADYTF.

The chain couples TRBV29-1 to TRBJ2-1; TCRdb's D gene call, TRBD1, goes unchecked for lack of DNA. This CDR3 spans 14 amino acids. CDR1 is SQVTM and CDR2 is ANQGSEA in the germline V gene. The CDR3 sequence: CSVQQGSSYNEQFF.

This sequence joins TRBV2 and TRBJ1-6; TCRdb's D call, TRBD1, is unchecked because there is no DNA. The germline gives CDR1 SNHLY, CDR2 FYNNEI. The CDR3 is made up of 16 amino acids. This CDR3 is CASSDSPTGGDSPLHF.

The chain links TRBV27 to TRBJ2-7; the TRBD2 assignment by TCRdb is unverifiable without DNA. The V gene's germline CDR1 is MNHEY and CDR2 SMNVEV (reference sequence). CDR3 length: 13 amino acids. CDR3: CASSLVPVGEQYF.

The chain couples TRBV7-8 to TRBJ2-7; the D gene TCRdb calls, TRBD2, cannot be checked with no DNA. The CDR3 is 14 residues long. Germline values: CDR1 SGHVS, CDR2 FQNEAQ. Here the CDR3 reads CASSWASGTYEQYF.